A selection of T cell receptor beta chains follows, all from one sample in a study of blood T cell repertoires in COVID-19. The protocol was immunoSEQ multiplex PCR, while the TCRdb copy is restricted to in-frame clones and leaves out a portion. The sample consists of fewer than 50,000 clones, approximately 79% of them appearing once. Sequenced input: peripheral blood. The receptors stem from a man aged 65 to 79 with acute or convalescent COVID-19. Each CDR3 is given with its conserved first and last residue. D genes are given only for firm matches. Not all rows give a size; the values are once, few, many and, for expanded clones, a class.

CDR3nt	CDR3aa	v_gene	j_gene	d_gene	abundance
TGCGCCAGCAGCGATAGGACAGGGGCTTCCTACGAGCAGTACTTC	CASSDRTGASYEQYF	TRBV5-1	TRBJ2-7	TRBD1	NA
TGTGCCAGCAGTGATGGGGGGGTTCGGCCCCAGCATTTT	CASSDGGVRPQHF	TRBV6-1	TRBJ1-5	NA	NA
TGTGCCAGCAGCCAAGGGACAGGGGGACCCTACGAGCAGTACTTC	CASSQGTGGPYEQYF	TRBV5-6	TRBJ2-7	TRBD1	NA
TGTGCCAGCAGCAAAGCGGTCGCCAGGCTAATGAACACTGAAGCTTTCTTT	CASSKAVARLMNTEAFF	TRBV7-8	TRBJ1-1	NA	NA
TGCGCCAGCAGCCCAGGGACAGGGGTACTCACAGATACGCAGTATTTT	CASSPGTGVLTDTQYF	TRBV5-1	TRBJ2-3	TRBD1	NA
TGCGCCAGCAGCTTGGAGGGCAGGGGGATTACGGATGAGCAGTTCTTC	CASSLEGRGITDEQFF	TRBV5-1	TRBJ2-1	TRBD1	NA
TGTGCCAGCAGCTTGGAAAGGGCGGGCGAGCAGTACTTC	CASSLERAGEQYF	TRBV7-8	TRBJ2-7	NA	NA
TGTGCCAGCAGCCAAGATTGGGGGCGCGTCAATGAGCAGTTCTTC	CASSQDWGRVNEQFF	TRBV14	TRBJ2-1	NA	NA
TGTGCCAGCAGCTCATTGGCTAGCGGGATTGTTAGCACCGGGGAGCTGTTTTTT	CASSSLASGIVSTGELFF	TRBV11-2	TRBJ2-2	TRBD2	NA
TGTGCCAGCAGTGAAATGTCGGGGGGGCCCGACGAGCAGTACTTC	CASSEMSGGPDEQYF	TRBV6-1	TRBJ2-7	TRBD2	NA
TGTGCCAGCAGCTTAGCAATTGGAGACACTGAAGCTTTCTTT	CASSLAIGDTEAFF	TRBV7-9	TRBJ1-1	NA	NA
TGTGCCAGTAGTCTCCTCTACGGGGGGAGCAATCAGCCCCAGCATTTT	CASSLLYGGSNQPQHF	TRBV19	TRBJ1-5	NA	NA
TGTGCCAGCAGTGGGGGGGACGGTTTGGCAACTAATGAAAAACTGTTTTTT	CASSGGDGLATNEKLFF	TRBV6-1	TRBJ1-4	NA	many
TGCGCCAGCAGCCTCGACAGGGGGTACGAGCAGTACTTC	CASSLDRGYEQYF	TRBV4-1	TRBJ2-7	TRBD1	NA
TGCGCCAGCAGCCAGAGCAGCGGGGGGGTTGATGAGCAGTTCTTC	CASSQSSGGVDEQFF	TRBV4-1	TRBJ2-1	TRBD2	NA
TGTGCCAGCAGCAGGGACAGGGGAAACACCATATATTTT	CASSRDRGNTIYF	TRBV7-8	TRBJ1-3	TRBD1	once
TGTGCCAGTCCACTACAGGGGTTGGGGGGCTACACCTTC	CASPLQGLGGYTF	TRBV3-1/TRBV3-2	TRBJ1-2	TRBD1	NA
TGTGCCAGCACCCTCCGGGACTCGACGGATACGCAGTATTTT	CASTLRDSTDTQYF	TRBV6-5	TRBJ2-3	NA	few
TGTGCCACAGGGACAGACCAAGAGACCCAGTACTTC	CATGTDQETQYF	TRBV6-5	TRBJ2-5	TRBD1	NA
TGTGCCAGCAGCCCTCGGACTAGCGGGAGATTAAATGAGCAGTTCTTC	CASSPRTSGRLNEQFF	TRBV7-2	TRBJ2-1	TRBD2	NA
TGTGCCAGCAGCTTAGCCATAGGACATAGGGAATCCCTCTATGGCTACACCTTC	CASSLAIGHRESLYGYTF	TRBV11-2	TRBJ1-2	NA	few
TGTGCCAGTAGTACCGGACAGACCCTCACCTATGGCTACACCTTC	CASSTGQTLTYGYTF	TRBV19	TRBJ1-2	NA	NA
TGTGCCAGCAGCTTGGTAGGGGTAGGTCAGCCCCAGCATTTT	CASSLVGVGQPQHF	TRBV5-5	TRBJ1-5	NA	NA
TGTGTCAGAAGCTTAGGGGGCAGGGAGGGCCCAGATACGCAGTATTTT	CVRSLGGREGPDTQYF	TRBV7-5	TRBJ2-3	NA	NA
TGTGCCATCAGTCGTACAGGGGACGACACTGAAGCTTTCTTT	CAISRTGDDTEAFF	TRBV10-3	TRBJ1-1	TRBD1	NA
TGTGCCAGCAGTCGTTCGACAGGGGCCTCCTTGAACACTGAAGCTTTCTTT	CASSRSTGASLNTEAFF	TRBV6-6	TRBJ1-1	TRBD1	NA
TGCGCCAGCAGCCAGCGATCAGCTTTAACTAATGAAAAACTGTTTTTT	CASSQRSALTNEKLFF	TRBV5-1	TRBJ1-4	NA	NA
TGTGCCAGCAGTTTATTCGGGATCGGCGGAGCCAGGTCGGACACTGAAGCTTTCTTT	CASSLFGIGGARSDTEAFF	TRBV27	TRBJ1-1	NA	NA
TGTGCCAGCAGCCAAGGGGTCGGACAGGGAGGTGCTGGAGCTTTCTTT	CASSQGVGQGGAGAFF	TRBV3-1/TRBV3-2	TRBJ1-1	TRBD1	NA
TGTGCCAGCAGTGAACAGGAGAGTGGGCAAGAGACCCAGTACTTC	CASSEQESGQETQYF	TRBV28	TRBJ2-5	NA	NA
TGCGCCAGCAGCTTACAGGGCCAAGAGACCCAGTACTTC	CASSLQGQETQYF	TRBV5-1	TRBJ2-5	NA	NA
TGTGCCAGCAGCTCTCAGCAGGGGACTGAAGCTTTCTTT	CASSSQQGTEAFF	TRBV11-1	TRBJ1-1	NA	NA
TGTGCCAGCACCACCGGGGGAGCATACGAGCAGTACTTC	CASTTGGAYEQYF	TRBV28	TRBJ2-7	NA	NA
TGTGCCAGCAGCTTGGTGACAGGGGGCTCCTACGAGCAGTACTTC	CASSLVTGGSYEQYF	TRBV7-8	TRBJ2-7	TRBD1	once
TGTGCCTGGAGTGGCGCGGTGGATGGGGCCAACGTCCTGACTTTC	CAWSGAVDGANVLTF	TRBV30	TRBJ2-6	NA	few
TGTGCCAGCAGTTACTCGGCAGGGCCCAGCTCCTACGAGCAGTACTTC	CASSYSAGPSSYEQYF	TRBV6-6	TRBJ2-7	NA	NA
TGTGCCAGTAGCTTCCCAGGGGGTGGTAATCAGCCCCAGCATTTT	CASSFPGGGNQPQHF	TRBV19	TRBJ1-5	TRBD1	NA
TGTGCCAGCAGTTCTCGTTCCTGGAGCGGGGGGACGAACAATGAGCAGTTCTTC	CASSSRSWSGGTNNEQFF	TRBV28	TRBJ2-1	TRBD2	NA
TGTGCCACGGGAGGGGGGAGCACAGATACGCAGTATTTT	CATGGGSTDTQYF	TRBV24-1	TRBJ2-3	NA	NA
TGTGCCAGCAGCTATGGGCGGTGGCAGGGGGATGGCTACACCTTC	CASSYGRWQGDGYTF	TRBV14	TRBJ1-2	TRBD1	NA
TGTGCCTTCGGGACAGGGGGCGCGGCAGATACGCAGTATTTT	CAFGTGGAADTQYF	TRBV30	TRBJ2-3	TRBD1	NA
TGTGCCAGCTCCACCGAGGACAATGAGCAGTTCTTC	CASSTEDNEQFF	TRBV7-3	TRBJ2-1	NA	NA
TGTGCCAGCGCGGTAGCGGGGGGGCGGGTCACCGGGGAGCTGTTTTTT	CASAVAGGRVTGELFF	TRBV2	TRBJ2-2	TRBD2	NA
TGTGCCAGCAGCCTTCTAATACAGGGGGCCTCTGGAAACACCATATATTTT	CASSLLIQGASGNTIYF	TRBV7-2	TRBJ1-3	TRBD1	NA
TGTGCCAGCAGTTCAATTTCAGGGGGTCGGGTCTATGGCTACACCTTC	CASSSISGGRVYGYTF	TRBV28	TRBJ1-2	TRBD1	NA
TGTGCCAGCAGGTTTACCCGGGACAGTGAAGCTTTCTTT	CASRFTRDSEAFF	TRBV3-1/TRBV3-2	TRBJ1-1	TRBD1	NA
TGTGCCAGCAGCTTAAACTTGGCGCGGGGGTCCTACAATGAGCAGTTCTTC	CASSLNLARGSYNEQFF	TRBV11-2	TRBJ2-1	TRBD2	NA
TGCGCCAGCAGCCGCGGGACAGGGATCTATGGCTACACCTTC	CASSRGTGIYGYTF	TRBV4-1	TRBJ1-2	TRBD1	NA
TGTGCCAGTAGTAGGCTGGGCGTAGGGGCGCGGACTGAAGCTTTCTTT	CASSRLGVGARTEAFF	TRBV19	TRBJ1-1	NA	NA